A selection of T cell receptor beta chains follows, all from one sample in a study of OX40 agonist ivuxolimab in advanced cancers. TCRdb's table, derived via immunoSEQ multiplex PCR, lists solely in-frame clones and lacks some. The sample consists of about 51,000 clones, over 65% of them appearing once. Sample: CD4+ or CD8+ T cells sorted from blood, taken in a trial of the OX40 agonist ivuxolimab. The receptor source for this set is an adult with an advanced solid tumor such as melanoma, head and neck, liver or kidney cancer. CDR3s include the opening cysteine and the closing phenylalanine or tryptophan. The D gene is left open where the match is weak. Clone sizes are given selectively: once, few, many, or a class where the clone is expanded.

DNA,CDR3,size,J,D,V
TGTGCCAGCAGTTGGGACAGCTCCTACGAGCAGTACTTC,CASSWDSSYEQYF,.,TRBJ2-7,TRBD1,TRBV6-5
TGTGCCAGCACGACTAGCGGGAGGAGTACAGATACGCAGTATTTT,CASTTSGRSTDTQYF,.,TRBJ2-3,TRBD2,TRBV5-5
TGTGCCAGCAGCCGCGGGCCCGATTCACCCCTCCACTTT,CASSRGPDSPLHF,.,TRBJ1-6,.,TRBV7-9
TGCAGCGTTGGTTCAGGGGCGGGAAGGGAGCTGTTTTTT,CSVGSGAGRELFF,.,TRBJ2-2,.,TRBV29-1
TGTGCCAGCAGTCCCCAGGGAGGGATTGGGGGTCGGCCCCAGCATTTT,CASSPQGGIGGRPQHF,once,TRBJ1-5,.,TRBV28
TGTGCCAGCAGCGGGGGCCGGCGGGAGCTCTCCTACAATGAGCAGTTCTTC,CASSGGRRELSYNEQFF,.,TRBJ2-1,.,TRBV5-4
TGTGCCAGCAGTTTCTCAGGGGGCGGCAATCAGCCCCAGCATTTT,CASSFSGGGNQPQHF,once,TRBJ1-5,TRBD1,TRBV28
TGTGCCAGCGGACGCGGGAGCTACAATGAGCAGTTCTTC,CASGRGSYNEQFF,.,TRBJ2-1,TRBD2,TRBV6-5
TGTGCCAGCAGTGAGAGGACAGTAAATAGTCAGCCCCAGCATTTT,CASSERTVNSQPQHF,.,TRBJ1-5,.,TRBV2
TGCAGCGTTGGGGTAATGGCAGGGACTAATGCTTTCTTT,CSVGVMAGTNAFF,.,TRBJ1-1,.,TRBV29-1
TGTGCCAGCAGCAGAGCGGTTCTGGGAGAGACCCAGTACTTC,CASSRAVLGETQYF,.,TRBJ2-5,.,TRBV11-2
TGTGCCAGCTCTCGCCCAGGGGGCCGCAATCAGCCCCAGCATTTT,CASSRPGGRNQPQHF,.,TRBJ1-5,TRBD1,TRBV18
TGTGCCAGCAGCGGAAACGGACGGGGAAGGAATGAGCAGTTCTTC,CASSGNGRGRNEQFF,.,TRBJ2-1,.,TRBV7-3
TGTGCCATCAGTGAACAGAAGAACACTGAAGCTTTCTTT,CAISEQKNTEAFF,.,TRBJ1-1,.,TRBV10-3
TGTGCCAGCAGCTGGGCAGCGGGAGCCAACGAGCAGTACTTC,CASSWAAGANEQYF,.,TRBJ2-7,TRBD2,TRBV11-2
TGTGCCAGCAGTTATTCGGGGACCCAGTACTTC,CASSYSGTQYF,.,TRBJ2-5,.,TRBV2
TGTGCCACCCAGGTCCAGCCCCGGGGCACAGATACGCAGTATTTT,CATQVQPRGTDTQYF,.,TRBJ2-3,.,TRBV2
TGTGCCAGGGGGGACACCGGGGAGCTGTTTTTT,CARGDTGELFF,.,TRBJ2-2,.,TRBV6-1
TGTGCCAGCAGTGAAGCCCTTTTTTGGCCGGCGACTCAGCCCCAGCATTTT,CASSEALFWPATQPQHF,medium-sized,TRBJ1-5,.,TRBV2
TGTGCCAGCAGCTTATTAATCCCGAACACTGAAGCTTTCTTT,CASSLLIPNTEAFF,.,TRBJ1-1,.,TRBV7-9
TGTGCCAGCAGCTTAGCCAGCCGGGAGACCCAGTACTTC,CASSLASRETQYF,.,TRBJ2-5,.,TRBV11-1
TGCGCCAGCAGCCCGGGACAGGGGCAGGCCAAAAACATTCAGTACTTC,CASSPGQGQAKNIQYF,.,TRBJ2-4,TRBD1,TRBV5-1
TGTGCCAGCTCACGTGACAGGTCTGGAAACACCATATATTTT,CASSRDRSGNTIYF,.,TRBJ1-3,.,TRBV18
TGCGCCAGCAGCTGGGGACAAGTCGCGGAGACCCAGTACTTC,CASSWGQVAETQYF,.,TRBJ2-5,.,TRBV5-1
TGCGCCAGCAGCATGGGGTTAGCGGACCTTAGCACAGATACGCAGTATTTT,CASSMGLADLSTDTQYF,.,TRBJ2-3,.,TRBV5-1
TGCAGCGTTCAACAGGGGGTAATGAACACTGAAGCTTTCTTT,CSVQQGVMNTEAFF,few,TRBJ1-1,TRBD1,TRBV29-1